This T cell receptor (beta chain) was captured by sequencing in a study of shared clonotypes between healthy human individuals. The V gene's germline CDR1 is SGHNT and CDR2 YYREEE (reference sequence). Trimming took off 5 bases at V and 4 bases at J, with 7 bases between the two ends. The CDR3 is 12 amino acids. Donors, healthy HIV-negative adults, lacked recent acute infections or vaccinations. This clone was seen just once. The study ran the assay at deep level. About 32,000 T cell genomes (around 310 ng DNA) went into each PBMC replicate. PBMC DNA, left unsorted, was sequenced on ten immunoSEQ deep assay plates. Produced via immunoSEQ multiplex PCR; TCRdb's table is partial and in-frame only. The profile shows about 470,000 clones, 75% to 85% of them singletons.

The gene calls are TRBV5-4 and TRBJ1-3; D not resolved. The receptor was isolated from a woman aged 40 to 49 in good health. Some clones in this sample may be carry-over from other donors' samples. The source material was PBMCs. CDR3 bases: TGTGCCAGCAGTTCGGAAGGAAACACCATATATTTT. Its protein is CASSSEGNTIYF.